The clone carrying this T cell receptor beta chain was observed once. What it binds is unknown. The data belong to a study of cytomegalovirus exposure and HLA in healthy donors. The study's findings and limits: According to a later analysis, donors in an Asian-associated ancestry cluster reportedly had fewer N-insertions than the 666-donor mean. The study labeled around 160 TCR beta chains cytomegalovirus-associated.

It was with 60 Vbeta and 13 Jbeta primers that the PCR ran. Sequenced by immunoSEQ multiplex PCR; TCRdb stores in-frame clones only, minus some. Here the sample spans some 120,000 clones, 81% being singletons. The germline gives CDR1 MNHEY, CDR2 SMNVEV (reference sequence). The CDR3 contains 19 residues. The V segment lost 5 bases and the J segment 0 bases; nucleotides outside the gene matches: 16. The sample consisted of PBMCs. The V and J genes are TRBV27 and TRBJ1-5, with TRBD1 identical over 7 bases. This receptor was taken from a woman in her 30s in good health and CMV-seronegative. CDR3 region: CASSQSRDRAPYSNQPQHF. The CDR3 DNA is TGTGCCAGCAGTCAAAGCCGGGACAGAGCTCCCTATAGCAATCAGCCCCAGCATTTT.